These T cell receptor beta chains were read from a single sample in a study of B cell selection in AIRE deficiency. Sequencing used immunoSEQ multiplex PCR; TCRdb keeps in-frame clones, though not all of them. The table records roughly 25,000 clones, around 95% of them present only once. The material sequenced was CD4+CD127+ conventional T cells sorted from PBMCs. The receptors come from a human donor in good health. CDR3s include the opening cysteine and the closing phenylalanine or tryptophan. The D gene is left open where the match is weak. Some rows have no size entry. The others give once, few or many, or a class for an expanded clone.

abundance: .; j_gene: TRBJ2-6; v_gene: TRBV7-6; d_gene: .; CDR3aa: CASSKDSFSGANVLTF; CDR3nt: TGTGCCAGCAGCAAAGACAGCTTCTCTGGGGCCAACGTCCTGACTTTC
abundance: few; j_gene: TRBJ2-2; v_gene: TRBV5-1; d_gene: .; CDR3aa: CASSPDLGGRGGELFF; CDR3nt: TGCGCCAGCAGCCCGGACCTGGGGGGTAGAGGCGGGGAGCTGTTTTTT
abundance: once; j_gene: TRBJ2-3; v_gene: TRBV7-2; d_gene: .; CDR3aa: CASSLFSGESTDTQYF; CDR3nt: TGTGCCAGCAGCTTATTCTCCGGGGAGAGCACAGATACGCAGTATTTT
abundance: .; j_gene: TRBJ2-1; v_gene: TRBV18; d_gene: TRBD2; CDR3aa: CASYERGTRAEQFF; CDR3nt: TGTGCCAGTTACGAGCGGGGCACCCGGGCGGAGCAGTTCTTC
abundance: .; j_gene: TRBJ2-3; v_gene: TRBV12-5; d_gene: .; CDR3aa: CASGRQQGGDTQYF; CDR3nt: TGTGCTAGTGGGAGACAGCAGGGGGGAGATACGCAGTATTTT
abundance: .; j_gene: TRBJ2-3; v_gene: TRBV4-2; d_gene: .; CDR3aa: CASSPLARGKSTDTQYF; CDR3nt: TGTGCCAGCAGCCCCCTCGCGAGAGGGAAGAGCACAGATACGCAGTATTTT
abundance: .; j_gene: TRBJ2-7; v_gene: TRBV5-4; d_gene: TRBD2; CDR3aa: CASTVAGGDEQYF; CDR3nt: TGTGCCAGCACCGTAGCGGGAGGGGACGAGCAGTACTTC
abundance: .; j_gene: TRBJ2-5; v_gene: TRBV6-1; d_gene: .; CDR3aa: CASRARGHGETQYF; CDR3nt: TGTGCCAGCAGGGCACGGGGGCATGGAGAGACCCAGTACTTC
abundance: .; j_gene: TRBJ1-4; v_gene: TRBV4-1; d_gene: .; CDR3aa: CASSQDGGSTNEKLFF; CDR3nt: TGCGCCAGCAGCCAAGATGGGGGTTCAACTAATGAAAAACTGTTTTTT
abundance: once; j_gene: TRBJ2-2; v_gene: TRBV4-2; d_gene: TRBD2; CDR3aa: CASSPFLAGGSGELFF; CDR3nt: TGTGCCAGCAGCCCCTTTCTAGCGGGAGGGTCCGGGGAGCTGTTTTTT
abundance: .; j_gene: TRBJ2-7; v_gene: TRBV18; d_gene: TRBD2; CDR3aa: CASSPGLAEKSPYEQYF; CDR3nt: TGTGCCAGCTCACCTGGACTAGCAGAGAAGTCCCCCTACGAGCAGTACTTC
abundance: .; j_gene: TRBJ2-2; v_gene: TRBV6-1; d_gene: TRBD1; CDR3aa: CAGGQGVYTGELFF; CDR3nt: TGTGCCGGAGGACAGGGGGTTTACACCGGGGAGCTGTTTTTT
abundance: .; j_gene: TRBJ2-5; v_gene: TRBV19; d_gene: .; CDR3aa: CASSTGGPGATATQYF; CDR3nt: TGTGCCAGTAGTACCGGAGGTCCGGGAGCAACTGCGACCCAGTACTTC
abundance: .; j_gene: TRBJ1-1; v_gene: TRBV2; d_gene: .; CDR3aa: CASSQQLDTEAFF; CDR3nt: TGTGCCAGCAGTCAACAGTTGGACACTGAAGCTTTCTTT
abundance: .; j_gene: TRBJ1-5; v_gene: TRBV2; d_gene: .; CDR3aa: CASNQGSNQPQHF; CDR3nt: TGTGCCAGCAATCAGGGGAGCAATCAGCCCCAGCATTTT
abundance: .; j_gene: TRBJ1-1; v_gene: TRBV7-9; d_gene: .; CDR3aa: CASSSPGATEAFF; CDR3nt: TGTGCCAGCAGCTCCCCGGGGGCCACTGAAGCTTTCTTT
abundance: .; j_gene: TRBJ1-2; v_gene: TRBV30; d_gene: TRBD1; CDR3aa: CAWSMGQEIYGYTF; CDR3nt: TGTGCCTGGAGCATGGGACAGGAGATATATGGCTACACCTTC
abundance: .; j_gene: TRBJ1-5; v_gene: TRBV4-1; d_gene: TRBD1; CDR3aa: CASTKEAGQGQPQHF; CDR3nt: TGCGCCAGTACAAAAGAAGCGGGACAGGGGCAGCCCCAGCATTTT
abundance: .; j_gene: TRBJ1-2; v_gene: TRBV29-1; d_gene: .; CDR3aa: CSVSTGINYGYTF; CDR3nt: TGCAGCGTATCAACAGGGATTAACTATGGCTACACCTTC
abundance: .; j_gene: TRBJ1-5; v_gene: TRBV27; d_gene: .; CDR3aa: CASSSQGLNQPQHF; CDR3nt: TGTGCCAGCAGTTCCCAGGGGCTCAATCAGCCCCAGCATTTT
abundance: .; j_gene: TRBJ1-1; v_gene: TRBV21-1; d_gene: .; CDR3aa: CASSKVRPLCFF; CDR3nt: TGTGCCAGCAGCAAAGTTCGGCCCTTATGCTTCTTT
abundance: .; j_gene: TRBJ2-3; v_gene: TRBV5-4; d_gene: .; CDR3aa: CASSFRAGAGTQYF; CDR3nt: TGTGCCAGCAGCTTTAGGGCGGGGGCAGGTACGCAGTATTTT
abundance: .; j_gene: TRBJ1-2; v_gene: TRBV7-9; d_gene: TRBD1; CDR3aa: CASSPGQGNYGYTF; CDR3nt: TGTGCCAGCAGCCCCGGACAGGGGAACTATGGCTACACCTTC
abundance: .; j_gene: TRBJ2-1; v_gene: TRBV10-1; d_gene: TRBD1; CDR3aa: CASSPGQNNEQFF; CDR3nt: TGCGCCAGCAGTCCGGGACAGAACAATGAGCAGTTCTTC
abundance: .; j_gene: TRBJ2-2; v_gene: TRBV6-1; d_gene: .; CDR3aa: CASATEGTFTGELFF; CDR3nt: TGTGCCAGCGCCACGGAGGGGACCTTCACCGGGGAGCTGTTTTTT
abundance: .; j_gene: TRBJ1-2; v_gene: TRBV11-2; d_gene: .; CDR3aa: CASSLDGGGGGYTF; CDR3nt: TGTGCCAGCAGCTTAGACGGTGGGGGCGGTGGCTACACCTTC
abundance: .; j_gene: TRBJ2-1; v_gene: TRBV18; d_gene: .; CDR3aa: CASSPLGGFDEQFF; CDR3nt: TGTGCCAGCTCACCACTGGGGGGCTTCGATGAGCAGTTCTTC
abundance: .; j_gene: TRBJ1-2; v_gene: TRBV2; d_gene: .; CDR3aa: CASSLGQTYGYTF; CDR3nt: TGTGCCAGCAGTCTTGGACAGACCTATGGCTACACCTTC